The next 10 T cell receptor beta chains were all read from a single sample in a study of early T cells in non-severe SARS-CoV-2 infection. One entry per CDR3 protein results from TCRdb running MiXCR on the 5' RACE reads. The sample has approximately 83,000 distinct CDR3 sequences, 11% to 15% seen once; the top ten hold 9.5% to 13%. Sequencing was carried out using whole blood. These receptors were collected from an adult who was a healthcare worker with PCR-confirmed SARS-CoV-2 infection or an uninfected control (not recorded which).

This clonotype was counted a few times. The chain uses TRBV6-6 and TRBJ1-4; a weak D match, TRBD1 (6 bases). This CDR3 is 14 amino acids long. V was pared by 3 bases and J by 3 bases, with 8 bases between. Germline CDR1 MNHNY, CDR2 SVGAGI (reference sequence). CDR3: CASSYGGPNEKLFF. CDR3 DNA: TGTGCCAGCAGTTATGGGGGCCCTAATGAAAAACTGTTTTTT.

The chain employs TRBV5-5 and TRBJ1-4; no firm D call. The CDR3 spans 16 residues. The germline V and J ends were trimmed by 1 base and 0 bases, with 10 bases remaining between them. Germline V gene data show CDR1 as SGHKS and CDR2 as YYEKEE (reference sequence). This chain's CDR3 is CASSLSVHATNEKLFF. The CDR3 DNA reads as TGTGCCAGCAGCTTGTCGGTTCATGCAACTAATGAAAAACTGTTTTTT.

The CDR3 here is CASDREGSYEQYF. The CDR3 DNA reads TGTGCCAGCGACAGGGAGGGCTCCTACGAGCAGTACTTC. The rearrangement links TRBV7-9 to TRBJ2-7; D assignment may be TRBD1 or TRBD2 (7 bases each). V lost 8 bases and J lost 0, with 11 bases in between. The CDR3 has 13 residues. Per germline, CDR1 SEHNR and CDR2 FQNEAQ (reference sequence). Full variable domain (outside the CDR3, taken from reference TRBV7-9 and TRBJ2-7): DTGVSQNPRHKITKRGQNVTFRCDPISEHNRLYWYRQTLGQGPEFLTYFQNEAQLEKSRLLSDRFSAERPKGSFSTLEIQRTEQGDSAMYLCASDREGSYEQYFGPGTRLTVT.

This clonotype was counted a few times. This rearrangement joins TRBV29-1 to TRBJ1-1; D remains ambiguous. Looked up from germline, CDR1 is SQVTM and CDR2 is ANQGSEA. This CDR3 has 11 residues. V lost 4 bases, J lost 8 bases, and 11 bases lay in between. The CDR3: CSVGYEREAFF. In DNA form, the CDR3 reads TGCAGCGTTGGCTACGAGAGAGAAGCTTTCTTT.

This clonotype has a handful of counts. The gene calls are TRBV12-3 or TRBV12-4 and TRBJ1-5; D ambiguous. V was cut by 6 bases and J by 7 bases, with 13 bases left in between. The CDR3 extends over 13 amino acids. The CDR3 loop reads CASSNRRGQPQHF. CDR3 DNA sequence: TGTGCCAGCAGCAATCGCCGAGGCCAGCCCCAGCATTTT.

The chain is built from TRBV10-3 and TRBJ1-2, with D perhaps TRBD1 (6 bases). The germline V gene encodes CDR1 ENHRY and CDR2 SYGVKD. The CDR3 runs 14 residues. Trimming removed 2 bases at V and 2 bases at J, with 9 bases between. The CDR3 nucleotides read TGTGCCATCAGTGAGCGAACAGGGAACTATGGCTACACCTTC. Its translation is CAISERTGNYGYTF.

This sequence joins TRBV20-1 and TRBJ2-7; 9 nucleotides align to TRBD1. After removal of 6 bases from V and 3 bases from J, the junction contained 3 bases not matched to a gene. The CDR3 has 12 amino acids. CDR1 is DFQATT, CDR2 SNEGSKA, per germline (reference sequence). The DNA of the CDR3 is TGCAGTGCCCTGGACAGGGGCTACGAGCAGTACTTC. It codes for CSALDRGYEQYF.

The chain has TRBV11-2 and TRBJ2-3, with 8 nucleotides matching TRBD2. Per germline, CDR1 SGHAT and CDR2 FQNNGV. Trimming removed 5 bases from V and 6 bases from J; junction bases left unmatched: 7. The CDR3 runs to 14 residues. The DNA for the CDR3 is TGTGCCAGCAGCCATCCAGCGGGGGTTGATACGCAGTATTTT. Translating gives CASSHPAGVDTQYF.

This clonotype has just a few counts. The J gene is TRBJ2-1, the V gene TRBV20-1; 9 bases fit TRBD2. This CDR3 has 14 residues. Germline assignment: CDR1 DFQATT and CDR2 SNEGSKA (reference sequence). V was pared by 3 bases and J by 6 bases, with 6 bases of the junction left unmatched. The CDR3 DNA is TGCAGTGCTAGGTCTAGCGGGGTTATCAATGAGCAGTTCTTC. Protein product: CSARSSGVINEQFF.

This clonotype was seen repeatedly, ten times or more. The rearrangement links TRBV4-1 to TRBJ2-2; D unclear. V dropped 3 bases and J dropped 6 bases, with 11 bases sitting between them. Germline V CDR1 and CDR2: MGHRA, YSYEKL. This CDR3 is 14 amino acids long. The CDR3 loop is CASSHALSSGELFF. CDR3 nucleotides: TGCGCCAGCAGCCACGCCCTCAGCTCCGGGGAGCTGTTTTTT.